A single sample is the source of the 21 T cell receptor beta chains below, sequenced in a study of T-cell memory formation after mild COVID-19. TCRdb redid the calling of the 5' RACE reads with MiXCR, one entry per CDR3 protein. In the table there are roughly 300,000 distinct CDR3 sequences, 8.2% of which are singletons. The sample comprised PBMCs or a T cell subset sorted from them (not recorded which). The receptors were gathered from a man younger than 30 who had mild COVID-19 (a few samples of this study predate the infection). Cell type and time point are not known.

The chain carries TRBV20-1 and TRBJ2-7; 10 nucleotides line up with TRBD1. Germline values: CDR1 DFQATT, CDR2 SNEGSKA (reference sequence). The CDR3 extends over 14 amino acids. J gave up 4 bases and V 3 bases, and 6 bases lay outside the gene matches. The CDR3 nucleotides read TGCAGTGCTAGGCCGGGACAGGGGATTTACGAGCAGTACTTC. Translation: CSARPGQGIYEQYF.

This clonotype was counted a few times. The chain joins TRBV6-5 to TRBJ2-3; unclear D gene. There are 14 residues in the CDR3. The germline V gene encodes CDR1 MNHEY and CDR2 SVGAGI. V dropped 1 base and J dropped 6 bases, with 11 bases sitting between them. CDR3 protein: CASSYFETGDTQYF. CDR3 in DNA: TGTGCCAGCAGTTACTTCGAAACCGGGGATACGCAGTATTTT.

In DNA, the CDR3 is TGCGCCAGCAGCTACCGGACAGGGGGCCTTGGCTACACCTTC. Translating it yields CASSYRTGGLGYTF. The genes are TRBV5-1 and TRBJ1-2; 11 bases match TRBD1. Germline values: CDR1 SGHRS, CDR2 YFSETQ. Unmatched junction bases numbered 5, after V lost 3 bases and J lost 7 bases. The CDR3 is 14 amino acids.

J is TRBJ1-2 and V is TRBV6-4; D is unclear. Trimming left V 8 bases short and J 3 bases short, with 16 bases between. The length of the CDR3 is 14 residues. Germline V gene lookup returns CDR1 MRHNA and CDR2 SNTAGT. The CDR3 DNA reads TGTGCCAGCGGAGGCAGGTTACCCCACTATGGCTACACCTTC. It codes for CASGGRLPHYGYTF.

CDR3 DNA: TGCGCCAGCAGCCCGACAGGGGGCCGGGGGCAGCCCCAGCATTTT. This sequence encodes CASSPTGGRGQPQHF. The chain joins TRBV5-1 to TRBJ1-5; TRBD1 matches 10 bases. The CDR3 extends over 15 amino acids. Looked up from germline, CDR1 is SGHRS and CDR2 is YFSETQ. V gave up 4 bases and J gave up 7 bases; unmatched junction bases: 8.

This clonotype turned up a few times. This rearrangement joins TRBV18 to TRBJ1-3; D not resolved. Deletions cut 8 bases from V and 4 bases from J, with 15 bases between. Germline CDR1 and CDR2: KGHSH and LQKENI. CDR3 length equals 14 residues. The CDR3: CASGLYGGGNTIYF. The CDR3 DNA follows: TGTGCCAGCGGGCTCTACGGAGGAGGAAACACCATATATTTT.

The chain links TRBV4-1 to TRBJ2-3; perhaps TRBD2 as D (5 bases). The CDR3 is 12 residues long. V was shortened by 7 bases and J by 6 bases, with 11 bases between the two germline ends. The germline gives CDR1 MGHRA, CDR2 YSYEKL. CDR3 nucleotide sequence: TGCGCCAGCACAGACTATGAGGATACGCAGTATTTT. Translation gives CASTDYEDTQYF.

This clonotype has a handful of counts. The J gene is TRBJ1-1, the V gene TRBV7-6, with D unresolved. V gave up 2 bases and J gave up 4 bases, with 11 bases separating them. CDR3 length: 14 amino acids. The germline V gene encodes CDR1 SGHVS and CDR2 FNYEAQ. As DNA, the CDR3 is TGTGCCAGCAGCTTAAACGAGAGAGGCACTGAAGCTTTCTTT. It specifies CASSLNERGTEAFF.

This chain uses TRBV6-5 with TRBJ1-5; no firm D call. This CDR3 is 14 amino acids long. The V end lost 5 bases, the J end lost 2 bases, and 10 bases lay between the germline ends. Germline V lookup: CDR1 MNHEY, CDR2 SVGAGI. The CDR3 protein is CASSPGLGNQPQHF. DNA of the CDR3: TGTGCCAGCAGTCCCGGACTAGGCAATCAGCCCCAGCATTTT.

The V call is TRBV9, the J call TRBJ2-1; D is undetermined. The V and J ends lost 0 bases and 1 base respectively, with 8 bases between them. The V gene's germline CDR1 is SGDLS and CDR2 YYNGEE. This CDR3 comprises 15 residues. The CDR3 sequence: CASSVEAFSYNEQFF. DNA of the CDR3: TGTGCCAGCAGCGTAGAAGCATTTTCCTACAATGAGCAGTTCTTC.

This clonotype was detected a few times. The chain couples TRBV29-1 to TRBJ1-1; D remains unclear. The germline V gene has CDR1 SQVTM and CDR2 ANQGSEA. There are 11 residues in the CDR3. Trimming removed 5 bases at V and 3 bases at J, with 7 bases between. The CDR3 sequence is CSVRQYTEAFF. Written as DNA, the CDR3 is TGCAGCGTTCGTCAGTACACTGAAGCTTTCTTT.

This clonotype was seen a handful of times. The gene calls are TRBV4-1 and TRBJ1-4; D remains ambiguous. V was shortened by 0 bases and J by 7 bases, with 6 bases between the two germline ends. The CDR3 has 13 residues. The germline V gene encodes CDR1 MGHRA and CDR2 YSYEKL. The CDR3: CASSQEALEKLFF. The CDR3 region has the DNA TGCGCCAGCAGCCAAGAAGCCCTTGAAAAACTGTTTTTT.

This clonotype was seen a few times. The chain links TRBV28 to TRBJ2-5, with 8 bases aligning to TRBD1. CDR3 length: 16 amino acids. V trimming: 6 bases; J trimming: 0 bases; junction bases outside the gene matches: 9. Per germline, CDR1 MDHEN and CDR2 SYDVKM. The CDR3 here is CASSRDRGEYQETQYF. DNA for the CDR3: TGTGCCAGCAGCCGAGACAGGGGAGAGTACCAAGAGACCCAGTACTTC.

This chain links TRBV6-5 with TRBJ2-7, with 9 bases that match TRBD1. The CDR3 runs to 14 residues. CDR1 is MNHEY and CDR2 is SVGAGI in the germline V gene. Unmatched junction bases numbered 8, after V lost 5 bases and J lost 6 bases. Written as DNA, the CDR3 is TGTGCCAGCAGTAAAGCCACAGGGGGCTCCGAGCAGTACGTC. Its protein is CASSKATGGSEQYV.

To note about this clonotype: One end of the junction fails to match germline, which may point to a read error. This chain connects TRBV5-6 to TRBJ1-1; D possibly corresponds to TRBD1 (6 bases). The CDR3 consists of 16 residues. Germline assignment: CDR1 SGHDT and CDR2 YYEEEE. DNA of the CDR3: TGTGCCAACAGCTTGGGGGGGCCAGTCATCGACACTGAAGCTTTCTTT. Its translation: CANSLGGPVIDTEAFF.

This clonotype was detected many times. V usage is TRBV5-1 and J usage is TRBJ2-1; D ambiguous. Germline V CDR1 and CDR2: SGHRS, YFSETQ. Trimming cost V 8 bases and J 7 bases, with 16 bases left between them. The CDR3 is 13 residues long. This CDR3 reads CASVPLGQNEQFF. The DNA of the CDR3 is TGCGCCAGTGTCCCCTTAGGTCAAAATGAGCAGTTCTTC.

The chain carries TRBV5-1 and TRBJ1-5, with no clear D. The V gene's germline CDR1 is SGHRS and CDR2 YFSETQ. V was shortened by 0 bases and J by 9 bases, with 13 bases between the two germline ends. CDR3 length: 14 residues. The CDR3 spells CASSLAGDVGPQHF. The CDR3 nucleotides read TGCGCCAGCAGCTTGGCAGGTGATGTTGGGCCCCAGCATTTT.

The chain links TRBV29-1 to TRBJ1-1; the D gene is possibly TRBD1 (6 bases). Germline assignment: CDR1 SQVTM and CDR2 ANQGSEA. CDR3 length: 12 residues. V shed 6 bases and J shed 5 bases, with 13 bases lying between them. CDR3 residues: CSVSTGLTEAFF. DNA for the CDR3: TGCAGCGTGAGTACAGGGTTGACTGAAGCTTTCTTT.

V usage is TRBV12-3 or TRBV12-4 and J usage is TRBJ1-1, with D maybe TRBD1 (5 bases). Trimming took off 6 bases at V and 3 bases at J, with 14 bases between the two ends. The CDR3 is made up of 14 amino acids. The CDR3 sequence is CASSPGQGHTEAFF. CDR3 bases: TGTGCCAGCAGCCCCGGCCAGGGCCACACTGAAGCTTTCTTT.

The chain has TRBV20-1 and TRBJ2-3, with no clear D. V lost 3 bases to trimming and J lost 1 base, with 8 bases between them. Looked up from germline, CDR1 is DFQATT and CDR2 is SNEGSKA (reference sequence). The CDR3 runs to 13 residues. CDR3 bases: TGCAGTGCTAGTCCGGACGGCACAGATACGCAGTATTTT. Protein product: CSASPDGTDTQYF.

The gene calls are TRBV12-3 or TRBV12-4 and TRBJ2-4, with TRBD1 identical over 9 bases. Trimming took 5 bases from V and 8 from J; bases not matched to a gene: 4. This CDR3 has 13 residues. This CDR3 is CASSPRQGDIQYF. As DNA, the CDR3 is TGTGCCAGCAGTCCGCGACAGGGGGACATTCAGTACTTC.